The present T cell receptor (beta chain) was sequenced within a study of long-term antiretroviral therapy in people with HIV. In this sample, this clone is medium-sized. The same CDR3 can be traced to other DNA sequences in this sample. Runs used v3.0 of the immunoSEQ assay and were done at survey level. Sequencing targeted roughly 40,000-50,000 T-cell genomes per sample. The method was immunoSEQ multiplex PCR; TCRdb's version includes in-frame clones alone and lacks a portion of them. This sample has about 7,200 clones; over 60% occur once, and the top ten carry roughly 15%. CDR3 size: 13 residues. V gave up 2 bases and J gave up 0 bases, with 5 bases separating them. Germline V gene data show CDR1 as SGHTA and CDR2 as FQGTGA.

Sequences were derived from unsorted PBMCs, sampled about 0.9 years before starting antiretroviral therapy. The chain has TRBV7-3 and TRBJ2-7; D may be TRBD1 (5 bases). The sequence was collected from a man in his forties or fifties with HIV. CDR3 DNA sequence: TGTGCCAGCAGCTTAGGACACTCCTACGAGCAGTACTTC. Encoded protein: CASSLGHSYEQYF.